This T cell receptor beta chain was identified during a study of cytomegalovirus exposure and HLA in healthy donors. Study-wide results and caveats: The sole available immune exposure information was CMV serostatus. It has been reported that TCR beta sequences accurately predicted the HLA-A and HLA-B alleles of most subjects.

Details on this clone: Its antigen remains unidentified.

PCR amplification relied on 60 Vbeta primers (plus 13 Jbeta primers). Repertoires were generated with immunoSEQ multiplex PCR, while TCRdb's copy carries only in-frame clones and drops some. The sample carries 150,000 to 200,000 clones, approximately 86% recorded once. Germline V lookup: CDR1 SGDLS, CDR2 YYNGEE. CDR3 length: 13 amino acids. Trimming removed 6 bases at V and 4 bases at J, with 14 bases between. This chain uses TRBV9 with TRBJ2-7; maybe TRBD2 (6 bases). The sequencing sample was made of PBMCs. This receptor was obtained from a woman aged 18-29 years in good health and CMV-seronegative. As DNA, the CDR3 is TGTGCCAGCAATTCCGGGGGTGCGTACGAGCAGTACTTC. Its protein product is CASNSGGAYEQYF.